A selection of T cell receptor beta chains follows, all from one sample in a study of circulating CD8 cells and anti-PD-1 response in melanoma. Using its own MiXCR run on the reads, TCRdb lists one record per CDR3 protein. The sample contains over a hundred distinct CDR3 sequences, about 8.9% of which appear only once. The sequencing used CD8+ T cells from PBMCs, collected at baseline or after one month of anti-PD-1 therapy (not recorded which). The receptors were gathered from a human donor with melanoma. Both conserved end residues are part of each CDR3. The order of the fields is clone size, J gene, V gene, D gene, CDR3 protein, CDR3 DNA. A D gene is named only where the DNA matches it firmly. Expanded clones are given a class, and other clones once, few, many or no size at all.

>few|TRBJ2-3|TRBV14|NA
CAGSQSPGGTQYF
TGTGCCGGCAGCCAAAGCCCAGGCGGCACGCAGTATTTT
>hyperexpanded|TRBJ2-1|TRBV19|NA
CASSIVQNNEQFF
TGTGCCAGTAGTATAGTGCAGAACAATGAGCAGTTCTTC
>large|TRBJ2-1|TRBV27|NA
CASALGAYNEQFF
TGTGCCAGCGCACTGGGGGCTTACAATGAGCAGTTCTTC
>large|TRBJ2-3|TRBV14|NA
CASSEGAEYTDTQYF
TGTGCCAGCAGCGAAGGGGCAGAGTACACAGATACGCAGTATTTT
>hyperexpanded|TRBJ2-1|TRBV19|NA
CGSRSPLYNEQFF
TGTGGGTCTCGGTCCCCTCTCTACAATGAGCAGTTCTTC
>NA|TRBJ2-7|TRBV19|TRBD1
CASQGAQVGEQYF
TGTGCCAGCCAGGGGGCCCAGGTGGGCGAGCAGTACTTC
>few|TRBJ2-1|TRBV19|NA
CASSSTWAEQFF
TGTGCCAGTAGTAGTACGTGGGCTGAGCAGTTCTTC
>large|TRBJ2-1|TRBV20-1|NA
CSARDLGQIGHEQFF
TGCAGTGCTAGAGATCTGGGCCAGATTGGCCATGAGCAGTTCTTC
>large|TRBJ2-5|TRBV30|TRBD1
CAWAQIQGPMETQYF
TGTGCCTGGGCGCAAATACAGGGGCCGATGGAGACCCAGTACTTC
>hyperexpanded|TRBJ2-2|TRBV12-3/TRBV12-4|NA
CASSTFRAIQNTGELFF
TGTGCCAGCAGTACATTCCGGGCCATACAAAACACCGGGGAGCTGTTTTTT
>large|TRBJ2-2|TRBV2|NA
CATEEGGNTGELFF
TGTGCCACGGAAGAAGGGGGAAACACCGGGGAGCTGTTTTTT
>NA|TRBJ2-1|TRBV6-6|NA
CASSYSSGSSYNEQFF
TGTGCCAGCAGTTACTCTAGCGGCAGCTCCTACAATGAGCAGTTCTTC
>medium-sized|TRBJ2-1|TRBV28|NA
CASSFEGGYNEQFF
TGTGCCAGCAGTTTTGAAGGGGGCTACAATGAGCAGTTCTTC
>NA|TRBJ2-3|TRBV18|NA
CASSPLGTDTQYF
TGTGCCAGCTCACCACTAGGCACAGATACGCAGTATTTT
>medium-sized|TRBJ2-1|TRBV2|NA
CASIRRPSLSDEQFF
TGTGCCAGCATCAGGAGGCCGTCCCTTTCGGATGAGCAGTTCTTC
>large|TRBJ2-7|TRBV29-1|NA
CSAQRGYEQYF
TGCAGCGCCCAAAGAGGGTACGAGCAGTACTTC
>large|TRBJ1-1|TRBV7-2|NA
CASSSIVMGNTEAFF
TGTGCCAGCAGCTCCATTGTGATGGGGAACACTGAAGCTTTCTTT
>large|TRBJ2-5|TRBV19|NA
CASSQRPGNQETQYF
TGTGCCAGTAGTCAAAGACCCGGGAACCAAGAGACCCAGTACTTC
>hyperexpanded|TRBJ2-7|TRBV2|NA
CASGRDTLTNEQYF
TGTGCCAGCGGGCGGGACACCCTGACCAACGAGCAGTACTTC
>hyperexpanded|TRBJ2-6|TRBV4-3|TRBD1
CASSQLAGTGSSGANVLTF
TGCGCCAGCAGCCAACTGGCCGGGACAGGGAGCTCTGGGGCCAACGTCCTGACTTTC
>few|TRBJ1-1|TRBV5-6|NA
CASSLDVPTEAFF
TGTGCCAGCAGCTTGGATGTTCCCACTGAAGCTTTCTTT
>large|TRBJ2-1|TRBV20-1|NA
CSAGAPLYNEQFF
TGCAGTGCAGGGGCCCCCCTCTACAATGAGCAGTTCTTC
>NA|TRBJ2-3|TRBV2|TRBD2
CASSATLAETTDTQYF
TGTGCCAGCAGTGCCACTCTAGCGGAAACCACAGATACGCAGTATTTT
>large|TRBJ2-5|TRBV29-1|NA
CSVRDLGETQYF
TGCAGCGTCCGGGACCTGGGGGAGACCCAGTACTTC
>few|TRBJ2-7|TRBV28|TRBD2
CASSLLAGAYEQYF
TGTGCCAGCAGTTTACTAGCGGGAGCCTACGAGCAGTACTTC
>medium-sized|TRBJ1-4|TRBV7-9|TRBD1
CASSFFGQGEEKLFF
TGTGCCAGCAGCTTCTTCGGACAGGGAGAGGAAAAACTGTTTTTT
>large|TRBJ1-1|TRBV2|NA
CAVLVGERTEAFF
TGTGCCGTCCTGGTCGGGGAAAGGACTGAAGCTTTCTTT
>large|TRBJ2-7|TRBV20-1|NA
CSASQGLDEQYF
TGCAGTGCTAGCCAGGGACTGGACGAGCAGTACTTC
>large|TRBJ1-2|TRBV29-1|NA
CSVEGNNYGYTF
TGCAGCGTTGAGGGAAATAACTATGGCTACACCTTC
>NA|TRBJ2-7|TRBV19|NA
CASTPGGESNEQYF
TGTGCCAGTACCCCTGGCGGGGAGTCCAACGAGCAGTACTTC
>large|TRBJ1-2|TRBV20-1|NA
CSARDLGASYTF
TGCAGTGCTAGAGATCTAGGGGCGAGCTACACCTTC
>medium-sized|TRBJ2-7|TRBV21-1|NA
CASIVPGTKSYEQYF
TGTGCCAGCATCGTTCCCGGGACAAAGTCCTACGAGCAGTACTTC
>large|TRBJ2-1|TRBV25-1|TRBD2
CASSEPRGGQAGEQFF
TGTGCCAGCAGTGAACCTCGGGGGGGCCAGGCTGGAGAGCAGTTCTTC
>large|TRBJ2-5|TRBV6-2/TRBV6-3|NA
CASSPPMRADGETQYF
TGTGCCAGCAGTCCCCCTATGAGGGCCGATGGGGAGACCCAGTACTTC
>NA|TRBJ2-7|TRBV19|TRBD1
CAGQGAQMGEQYF
TGTGCCGGCCAGGGGGCCCAAATGGGTGAGCAGTACTTC
>NA|TRBJ2-1|TRBV19|NA
CGSRTPLYNEQLF
TGTGGGTCTCGGACCCCTCTCTACAATGAGCAGCTCTTC
>hyperexpanded|TRBJ2-2|TRBV12-3/TRBV12-4|TRBD2
CASSPAGTSGDYGELFF
TGTGCCAGCAGTCCCGCCGGGACTAGCGGGGATTACGGGGAGCTGTTTTTT
>hyperexpanded|TRBJ1-4|TRBV4-3|NA
CASSQEAGEKLFF
TGCGCCAGCAGCCAAGAGGCGGGGGAAAAACTGTTTTTT
>medium-sized|TRBJ2-1|TRBV30|TRBD2
CAWSELAGYNEQFF
TGTGCCTGGAGTGAACTAGCGGGATACAATGAGCAGTTCTTC
>NA|TRBJ2-1|TRBV7-2|NA
CASSSGSGAYNEQFF
TGTGCCAGCAGCTCCGGCTCGGGGGCCTACAATGAGCAGTTCTTC
>hyperexpanded|TRBJ2-1|TRBV2|NA
CASKGLPQFF
TGTGCCAGCAAGGGTTTGCCGCAGTTCTTC
>large|TRBJ2-4|TRBV5-8|TRBD1
CASSKGQALAKNIQYF
TGTGCCAGCAGCAAGGGACAGGCACTAGCCAAAAACATTCAGTACTTC
>medium-sized|TRBJ2-7|TRBV19|NA
CASSMGGGSREEQYF
TGTGCCAGTAGTATGGGGGGTGGCAGCCGTGAAGAGCAGTACTTC